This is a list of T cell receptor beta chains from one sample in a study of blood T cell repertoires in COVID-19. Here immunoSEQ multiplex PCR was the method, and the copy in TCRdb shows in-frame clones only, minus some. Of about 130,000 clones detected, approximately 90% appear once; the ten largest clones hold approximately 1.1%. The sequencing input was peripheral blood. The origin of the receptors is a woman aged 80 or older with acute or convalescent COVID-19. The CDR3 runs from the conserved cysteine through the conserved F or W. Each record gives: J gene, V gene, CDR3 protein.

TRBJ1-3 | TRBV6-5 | CATMGVMLNTIYF
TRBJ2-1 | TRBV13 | CASSSTGGSYNEQFF
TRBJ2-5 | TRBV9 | CASSVNPSGVKETQYF
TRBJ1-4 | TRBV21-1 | CASSNQKKGNRGRYEKLFF
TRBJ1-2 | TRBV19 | CASSPSGQGYGYTF
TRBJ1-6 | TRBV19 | CASRKGQGLDSPLHF
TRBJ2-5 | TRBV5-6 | CASSLVSGGPIQETQYF
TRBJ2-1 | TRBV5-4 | CASRSRGVRGGEQFF
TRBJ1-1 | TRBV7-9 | CASSPEGGRTEAFF
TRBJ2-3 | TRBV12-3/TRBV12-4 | CASRAGGTDTQYF
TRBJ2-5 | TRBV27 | CASRGLAGGRYQETQYF
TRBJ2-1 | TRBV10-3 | CAISESGVNEQFF
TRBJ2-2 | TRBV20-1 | CSASNWGTPGGTGELFF
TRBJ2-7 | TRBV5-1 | CASSSTIAGDTSYEQYF
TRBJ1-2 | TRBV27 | CASSLSLGYGYTF
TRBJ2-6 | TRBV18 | CASSPEGSSGANVLTF
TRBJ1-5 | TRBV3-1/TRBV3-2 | CASSQRGGSNQPQHF
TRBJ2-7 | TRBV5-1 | CASSAQGNEQYF
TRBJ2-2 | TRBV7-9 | CASSRDTKPGELFF
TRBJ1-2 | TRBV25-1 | CASSESSFSDGYTF
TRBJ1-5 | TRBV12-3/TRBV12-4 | CASSKGDNQPQHF
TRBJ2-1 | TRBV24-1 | CATSLYNEQFF
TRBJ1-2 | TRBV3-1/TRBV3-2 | CASSPGSYGYTF
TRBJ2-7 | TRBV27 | CASSLGTGVYEQYF
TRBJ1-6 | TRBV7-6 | CASSSRTGQTPLHF
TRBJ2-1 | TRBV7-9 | CASSYGLAGGRHEQFF
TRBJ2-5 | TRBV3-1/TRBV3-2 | CASSHRTQYF
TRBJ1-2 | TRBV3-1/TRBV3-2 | CASSEGGVGYTF
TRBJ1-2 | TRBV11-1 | CASSSDRDDGYTF
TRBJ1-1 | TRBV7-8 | CASSPSGHTGRGNTEAFF
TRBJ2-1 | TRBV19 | CASQGYNEQFF
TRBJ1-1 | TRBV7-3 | CASSPGTATEAFF
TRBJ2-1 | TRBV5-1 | CASSLAPGNEQFF
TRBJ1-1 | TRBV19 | CASSILPGTEAFF
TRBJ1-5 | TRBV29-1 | CSVAAGEGQPQHF
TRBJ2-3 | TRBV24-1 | CATRGPRIDTQYF
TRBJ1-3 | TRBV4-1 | CASSQDQGNTIYF
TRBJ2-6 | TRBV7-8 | CASSLGGDSGANVLTF
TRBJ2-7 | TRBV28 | CASSLTSRSYEQYF
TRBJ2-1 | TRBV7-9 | CASTRLSRGGSYNEQFF
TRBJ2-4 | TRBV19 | CASSTGQIKLAKNIQYF
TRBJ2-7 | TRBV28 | CASSLWVAGPYEQYF
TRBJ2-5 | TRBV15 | CATSRDRETQYF
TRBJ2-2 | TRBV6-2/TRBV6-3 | CASSWGTSGSGELFF
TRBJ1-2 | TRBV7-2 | CASSLSLPSGGYTF
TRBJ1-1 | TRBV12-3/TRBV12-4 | CASSSGVNTEAFF
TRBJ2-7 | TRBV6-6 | CASRPMGADSYEQYF
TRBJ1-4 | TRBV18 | CASSLREEKLFF
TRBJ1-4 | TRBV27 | CASSLPGGKGEKLFF
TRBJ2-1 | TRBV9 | CASSVEFGSRSYNEQFF
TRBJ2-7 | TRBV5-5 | CASSLTGGLSYEQYF
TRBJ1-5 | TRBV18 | CASSPDRTNQPQHF
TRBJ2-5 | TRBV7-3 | CASSLGTGSTETQYF